The 16 T cell receptor beta chains below were found in one sample sequenced in a study of preoperative IRX-2 immunotherapy in early breast cancer. Sequencing was performed with immunoSEQ multiplex PCR; in TCRdb, only in-frame clones are kept and a portion is missing. Here the sample spans fewer than 40,000 clones, about nine tenths being singletons. Treatment indicated: preoperative locoregional IRX-2 cytokine immunotherapy. The starting material was tumor tissue, obtained after IRX-2 immunotherapy. Receptor source: a human donor with breast cancer.

Here the CDR3 DNA reads TGCGCCAGCAGCTTCCAAAGCGGGGGGGCTTCAGATACGCAGTATTTT. It encodes CASSFQSGGASDTQYF. The genes are TRBV5-1 and TRBJ2-3; TRBD2 aligns across 10 bases. CDR1 is SGHRS, CDR2 YFSETQ, per germline. CDR3 length: 16 amino acids. V lost 2 bases, J lost 4 bases, and 7 bases stayed unmatched.

The gene calls are TRBV19 and TRBJ1-4; TRBD1 might be the D (6 bases). The CDR3 is 17 amino acids. Germline CDR1 reads LNHDA; CDR2 reads SQIVND (reference sequence). Trimming removed 3 bases from V and 0 bases from J, with 14 bases in between. This CDR3 reads CASSIWGQGSTNEKLFF. The CDR3 nucleotides read TGTGCCAGTAGTATTTGGGGCCAGGGGTCAACTAATGAAAAACTGTTTTTT.

The chain recombines TRBV30 with TRBJ2-1; D remains unclear. Trimming left V 2 bases short and J 12 bases short, with 17 bases between. This CDR3 comprises 13 residues. Germline V gives CDR1 GTSNPN, CDR2 SVGIG (reference sequence). This chain's CDR3 is CAWSLRPGIAQFF. In DNA, the CDR3 is TGTGCCTGGAGTCTCCGGCCGGGCATAGCGCAGTTCTTC.

This chain uses TRBV19 with TRBJ1-2; tentatively, D is TRBD1 (6 bases). The CDR3 spans 14 residues. CDR1 is LNHDA, CDR2 SQIVND, per germline (reference sequence). V shed 2 bases and J shed 3 bases, with 10 bases lying between them. As DNA, the CDR3 is TGTGCCAGTAGTATACGGGACACCTACTATGGCTACACCTTC. Its protein is CASSIRDTYYGYTF.

The chain links TRBV5-1 to TRBJ1-6; the match to TRBD1 covers 8 bases. Trimming cost V 0 bases and J 7 bases; bases outside gene matches: 12. Germline V gene lookup returns CDR1 SGHRS and CDR2 YFSETQ. The CDR3 has 18 amino acids. CDR3 nucleotides: TGCGCCAGCAGCTTGGCCTCGGGCAGGGACAGGCCCAATTCACCCCTCCACTTT. Encoded protein: CASSLASGRDRPNSPLHF.

This clone showed up just once. The rearrangement joins TRBV6-8 to TRBJ2-1; the match to TRBD2 covers 13 bases. CDR1 and CDR2 from the germline V gene are MNHGY and SAAAGT. The V and J ends lost 6 bases and 4 bases, in that order; junction bases with no gene match: 3. The CDR3 totals 15 residues. CDR3 region: CASRSLAGGYNEQFF. CDR3 in DNA: TGTGCCAGCAGGTCACTAGCGGGGGGGTACAATGAGCAGTTCTTC.

This clone was observed a single time. The rearrangement joins TRBV30 to TRBJ2-7; 9 nucleotides agree with TRBD2. Germline V CDR1 and CDR2: GTSNPN, SVGIG (reference sequence). CDR3 length: 13 amino acids. V dropped 3 bases and J dropped 5; count of bases not matched to a gene: 5. For the CDR3, the DNA is TGTGCCTGGAGAAAAGCGGGAGGTCACGAGCAGTACTTC. It codes for CAWRKAGGHEQYF.

The chain has TRBV18 and TRBJ1-5; D is perhaps TRBD1 (5 bases). Germline values: CDR1 KGHSH, CDR2 LQKENI. CDR3 length: 16 residues. V lost 2 bases, J lost 3 bases, and 14 bases lay in between. Written as DNA, the CDR3 is TGTGCCAGCTCACCATTTGGGGCAGGGACCAATCAGCCCCAGCATTTT. Amino acids: CASSPFGAGTNQPQHF. Filled out from reference TRBV18 and TRBJ1-5, the complete variable domain reads NAGVMQNPRHLVRRRGQEARLRCSPMKGHSHVYWYRQLPEEGLKFMVYLQKENIIDESGMPKERFSAEFPKEGPSILRIQQVVRGDSAAYFCASSPFGAGTNQPQHFGDGTRLSIL.

The V call is TRBV28, the J call TRBJ1-3; no firm D call. Between the trimmed V and J ends, which lost 3 bases and 1 base, there was a span of 10 bases. Germline CDR1 and CDR2: MDHEN and SYDVKM. This CDR3 has 15 residues. The chain's CDR3 is CASSFWKSSGNTIYF. The CDR3, as DNA: TGTGCCAGCAGTTTTTGGAAGAGTTCTGGAAACACCATATATTTT.

The V and J genes are TRBV6-8 and TRBJ1-2, with D perhaps matching TRBD1 (5 bases). Per germline, CDR1 MNHGY and CDR2 SAAAGT. With 7 bases removed from V and 5 bases from J, the gap between germline ends came to 11 bases. CDR3 length equals 12 residues. CDR3 in DNA: TGTGCCAGCACCCGAAGGGGTTATGGCTACACCTTC. This gives the protein CASTRRGYGYTF.

The chain is built from TRBV6-8 and TRBJ2-2; 8 nucleotides match TRBD1. Germline trimming cut 0 bases from V and 3 bases from J; bases unmatched to any gene: 6. The CDR3 loop spans 17 amino acids. CDR1 MNHGY and CDR2 SAAAGT come from the germline V gene. The CDR3 DNA follows: TGTGCCAGCAGTTACTCTGGGGGGACAGGATACACCGGGGAGCTGTTTTTT. This translates into CASSYSGGTGYTGELFF.

This clone was seen just once. This chain links TRBV14 with TRBJ2-2; D is ambiguous. Trimming stripped 2 bases from V and 3 bases from J, with 10 bases between. The germline gives CDR1 SGHDN, CDR2 FVKESK. This CDR3 comprises 15 residues. The CDR3 sequence is CASSQLEWYTGELFF. In nucleotides, the CDR3 is TGTGCCAGCAGCCAATTAGAGTGGTACACCGGGGAGCTGTTTTTT.

The J gene is TRBJ1-1, the V gene TRBV19; 7 bases align to TRBD1. After removal of 5 bases from V and 1 base from J, the junction contained 13 bases not matched to a gene. The CDR3 extends over 17 amino acids. Germline CDR1 is LNHDA and CDR2 is SQIVND (reference sequence). DNA for the CDR3: TGTGCCAGTAGTCTCGGACAGGTTGGCTTATGGAACACTGAAGCTTTCTTT. Encoded protein: CASSLGQVGLWNTEAFF.

This chain joins TRBV6-8 and TRBJ2-7, with a tentative D call TRBD2 (6 bases). The CDR3 consists of 14 residues. The germline V gene has CDR1 MNHGY and CDR2 SAAAGT. Trimming took off 6 bases at V and 3 bases at J, with 15 bases between the two ends. The CDR3 DNA sequence: TGTGCCAGCAGGAACGCCGGGAGTAACTACGAGCAGTACTTC. This gives the protein CASRNAGSNYEQYF.

This sequence joins TRBV6-8 and TRBJ1-1; maybe TRBD1 (5 bases). The CDR3 runs 13 residues. Germline loops: CDR1 MNHGY, CDR2 SAAAGT. The ends were cut back, 10 bases at V and 1 base at J, with 13 bases in the middle. CDR3 residues: CATQGPGNTEAFF. The CDR3 DNA sequence: TGTGCCACTCAGGGTCCAGGGAACACTGAAGCTTTCTTT.

The chain employs TRBV11-3 and TRBJ1-1; D is perhaps TRBD1 (5 bases). This CDR3 comprises 14 residues. Germline CDR1 SGHNT, CDR2 YENEEA. Trimming stripped 7 bases from V and 7 bases from J, with 19 bases between. The CDR3 loop reads CASNNPGGHSEAFF. The CDR3 DNA is TGTGCCAGCAACAACCCTGGGGGTCACAGTGAAGCTTTCTTT.